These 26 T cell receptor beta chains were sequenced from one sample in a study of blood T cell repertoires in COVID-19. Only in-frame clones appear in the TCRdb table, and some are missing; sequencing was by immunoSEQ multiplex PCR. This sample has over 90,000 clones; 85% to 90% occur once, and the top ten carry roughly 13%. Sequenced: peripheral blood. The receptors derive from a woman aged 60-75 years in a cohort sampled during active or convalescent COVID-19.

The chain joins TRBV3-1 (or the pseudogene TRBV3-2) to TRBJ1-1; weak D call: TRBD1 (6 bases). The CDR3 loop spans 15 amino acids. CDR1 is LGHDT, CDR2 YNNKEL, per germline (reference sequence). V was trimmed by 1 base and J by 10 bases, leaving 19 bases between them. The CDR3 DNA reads TGTGCCAGCAGCCAAGTCATAGGGGGACCCCTTGTAGCTTTCTTT. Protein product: CASSQVIGGPLVAFF.

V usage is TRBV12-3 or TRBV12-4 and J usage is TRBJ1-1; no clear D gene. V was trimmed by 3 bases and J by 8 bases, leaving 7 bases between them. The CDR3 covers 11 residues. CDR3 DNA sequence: TGTGCCAGCAGTTTTATGAGGGAAGCTTTCTTT. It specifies CASSFMREAFF.

CDR3 residues: CASSLGGRLSGYTF. The CDR3 DNA sequence: TGTGCCAGCAGTTTAGGAGGGAGGCTGAGTGGCTACACCTTC. The chain employs TRBV28 and TRBJ1-2; D is ambiguous. Looked up from germline, CDR1 is MDHEN and CDR2 is SYDVKM. V lost 2 bases to trimming and J lost 7 bases, with 14 bases between them. The CDR3 totals 14 residues.

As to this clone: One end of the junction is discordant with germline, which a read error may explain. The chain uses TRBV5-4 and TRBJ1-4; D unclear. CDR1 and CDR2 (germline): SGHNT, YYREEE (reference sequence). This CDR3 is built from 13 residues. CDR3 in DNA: TGTGCCAGCAGCGCGGGTGGCGGAGAAAAAGGTCCTTTT. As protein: CASSAGGGEKGPF.

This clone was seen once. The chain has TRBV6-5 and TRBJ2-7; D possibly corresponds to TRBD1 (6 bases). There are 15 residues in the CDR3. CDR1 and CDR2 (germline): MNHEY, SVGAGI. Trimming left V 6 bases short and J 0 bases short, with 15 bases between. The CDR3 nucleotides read TGTGCCAGCAGCCGCGGACAGCCACGCTCCTACGAGCAGTACTTC. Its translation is CASSRGQPRSYEQYF.

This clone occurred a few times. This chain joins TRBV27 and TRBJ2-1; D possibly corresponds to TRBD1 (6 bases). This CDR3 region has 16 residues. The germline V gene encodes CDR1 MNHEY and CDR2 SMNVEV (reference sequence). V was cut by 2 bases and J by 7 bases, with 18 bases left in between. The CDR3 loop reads CASSLLSGALRNEQFF. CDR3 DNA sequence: TGTGCCAGCAGTTTACTATCAGGGGCTTTGAGAAATGAGCAGTTCTTC.

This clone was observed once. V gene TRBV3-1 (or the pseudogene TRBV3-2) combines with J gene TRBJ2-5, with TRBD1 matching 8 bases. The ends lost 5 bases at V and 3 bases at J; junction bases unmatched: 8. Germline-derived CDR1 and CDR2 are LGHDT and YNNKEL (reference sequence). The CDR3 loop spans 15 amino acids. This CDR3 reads CASSTRQGLKETQYF. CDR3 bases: TGTGCCAGCAGCACCCGACAGGGGCTGAAAGAGACCCAGTACTTC.

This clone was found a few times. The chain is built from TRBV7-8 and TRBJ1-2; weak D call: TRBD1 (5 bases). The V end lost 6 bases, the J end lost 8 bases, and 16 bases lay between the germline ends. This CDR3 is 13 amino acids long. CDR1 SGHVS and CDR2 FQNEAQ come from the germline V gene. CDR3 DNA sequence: TGTGCCAGCAGTCCGCAGGGTGCGAGAGGCTACACCTTC. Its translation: CASSPQGARGYTF.

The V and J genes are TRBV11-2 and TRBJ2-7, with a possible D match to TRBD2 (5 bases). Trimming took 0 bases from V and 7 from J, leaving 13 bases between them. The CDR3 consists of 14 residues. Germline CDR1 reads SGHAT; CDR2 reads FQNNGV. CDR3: CASSLEGSLGEQYF. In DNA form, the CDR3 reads TGTGCCAGCAGCTTAGAAGGGAGCTTGGGGGAGCAGTACTTC.

The CDR3 spells CASSLAAGSNNEQFF. CDR3 DNA: TGTGCCAGCAGCTTAGCAGCAGGGTCGAACAATGAGCAGTTCTTC. The V call is TRBV7-9, the J call TRBJ2-1, with a possible D match to TRBD1 (5 bases). V was cut by 0 bases and J by 5 bases, with 11 bases left in between. CDR1 and CDR2 (germline): SEHNR, FQNEAQ (reference sequence). The CDR3 runs to 15 residues.

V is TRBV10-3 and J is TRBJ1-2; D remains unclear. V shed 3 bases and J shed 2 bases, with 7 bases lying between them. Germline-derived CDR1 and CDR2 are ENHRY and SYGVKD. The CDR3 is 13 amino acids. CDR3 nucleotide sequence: TGTGCCATCAGTGAAAGCGGGAACTATGGCTACACCTTC. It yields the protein CAISESGNYGYTF.

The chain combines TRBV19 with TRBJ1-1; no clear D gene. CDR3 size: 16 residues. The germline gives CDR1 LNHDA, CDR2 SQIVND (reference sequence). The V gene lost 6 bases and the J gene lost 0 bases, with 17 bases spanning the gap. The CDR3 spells CASSNRVSPLNTEAFF. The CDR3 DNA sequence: TGTGCCAGTAGCAACCGGGTCTCCCCACTGAACACTGAAGCTTTCTTT.

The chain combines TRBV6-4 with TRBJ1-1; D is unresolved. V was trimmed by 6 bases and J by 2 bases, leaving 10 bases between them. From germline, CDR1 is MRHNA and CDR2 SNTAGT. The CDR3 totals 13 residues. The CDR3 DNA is TGTGCCAGCAGCGCTACAGTAAACACTGAAGCTTTCTTT. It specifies CASSATVNTEAFF.

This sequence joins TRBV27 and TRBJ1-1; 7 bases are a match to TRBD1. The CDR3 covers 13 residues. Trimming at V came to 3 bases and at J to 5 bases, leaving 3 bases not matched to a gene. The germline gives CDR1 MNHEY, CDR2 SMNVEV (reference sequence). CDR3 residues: CASSFSTGTEAFF. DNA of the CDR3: TGTGCCAGCAGTTTTTCGACAGGGACTGAAGCTTTCTTT.

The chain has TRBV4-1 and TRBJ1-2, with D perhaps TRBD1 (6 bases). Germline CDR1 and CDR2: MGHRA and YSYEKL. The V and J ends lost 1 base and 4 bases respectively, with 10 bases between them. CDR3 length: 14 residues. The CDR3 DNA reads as TGCGCCAGCAGCCAAGTCGGGACACTCTATGGCTACACCTTC. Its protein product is CASSQVGTLYGYTF.

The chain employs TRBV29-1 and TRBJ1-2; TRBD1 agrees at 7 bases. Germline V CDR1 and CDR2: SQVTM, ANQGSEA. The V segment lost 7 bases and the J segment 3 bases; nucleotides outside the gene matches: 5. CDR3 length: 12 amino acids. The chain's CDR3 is CSARTGDYGYTF. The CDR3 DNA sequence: TGCAGCGCACGGACAGGAGACTATGGCTACACCTTC.

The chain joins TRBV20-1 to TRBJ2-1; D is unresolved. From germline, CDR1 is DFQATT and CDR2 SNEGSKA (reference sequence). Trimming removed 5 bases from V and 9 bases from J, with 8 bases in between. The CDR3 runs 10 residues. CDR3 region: CSAGVGEQFF. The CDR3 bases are TGCAGTGCTGGAGTCGGTGAGCAGTTCTTC.

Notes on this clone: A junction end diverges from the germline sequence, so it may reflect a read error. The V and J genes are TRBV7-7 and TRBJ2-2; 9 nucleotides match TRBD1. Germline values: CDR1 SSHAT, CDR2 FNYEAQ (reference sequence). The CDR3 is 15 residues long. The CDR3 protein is CASSSTGQGNGELFF. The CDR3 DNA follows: TGTGCTAGCAGCTCCACCGGACAGGGGAACGGGGAGCTGTTTTTT.

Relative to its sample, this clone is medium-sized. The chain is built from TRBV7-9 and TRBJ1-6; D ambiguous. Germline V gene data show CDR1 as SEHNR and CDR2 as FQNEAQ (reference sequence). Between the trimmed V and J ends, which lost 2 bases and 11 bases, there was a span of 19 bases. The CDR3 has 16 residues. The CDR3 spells CASSLPRTDLSPPLHF. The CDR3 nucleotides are TGTGCCAGCAGCTTACCACGGACTGACCTGAGCCCACCCCTCCACTTT.

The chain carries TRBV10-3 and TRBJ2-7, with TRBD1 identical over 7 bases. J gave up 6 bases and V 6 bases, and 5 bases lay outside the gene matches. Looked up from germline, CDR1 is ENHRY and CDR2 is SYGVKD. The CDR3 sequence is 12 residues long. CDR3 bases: TGTGCCATCAGGACAGGGTCACGCGAGCAGTACTTC. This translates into CAIRTGSREQYF.

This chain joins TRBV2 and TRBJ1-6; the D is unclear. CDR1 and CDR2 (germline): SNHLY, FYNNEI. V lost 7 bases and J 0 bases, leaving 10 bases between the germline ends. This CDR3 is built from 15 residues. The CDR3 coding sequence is TGTGCCAGCACCAGTAGCAGCTCCTATAATTCACCCCTCCACTTT. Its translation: CASTSSSSYNSPLHF.

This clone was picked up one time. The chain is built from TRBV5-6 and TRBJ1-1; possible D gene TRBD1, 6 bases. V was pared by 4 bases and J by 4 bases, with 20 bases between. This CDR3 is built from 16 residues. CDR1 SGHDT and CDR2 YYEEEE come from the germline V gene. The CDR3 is CASSPGPLQGSTEAFF. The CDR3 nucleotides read TGTGCCAGCAGCCCAGGTCCCCTACAGGGTTCCACTGAAGCTTTCTTT. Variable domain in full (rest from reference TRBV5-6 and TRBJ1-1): DAGVTQSPTHLIKTRGQQVTLRCSPKSGHDTVSWYQQALGQGPQFIFQYYEEEERQRGNFPDRFSGHQFPNYSSELNVNALLLGDSALYLCASSPGPLQGSTEAFFGQGTRLTVV.

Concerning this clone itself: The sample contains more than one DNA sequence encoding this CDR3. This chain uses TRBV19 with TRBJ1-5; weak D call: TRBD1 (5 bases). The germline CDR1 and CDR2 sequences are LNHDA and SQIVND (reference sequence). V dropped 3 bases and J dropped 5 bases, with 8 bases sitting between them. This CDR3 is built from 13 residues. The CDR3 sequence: CASSIQGDQPQHF. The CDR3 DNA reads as TGTGCCAGTAGTATCCAGGGCGATCAGCCCCAGCATTTT.

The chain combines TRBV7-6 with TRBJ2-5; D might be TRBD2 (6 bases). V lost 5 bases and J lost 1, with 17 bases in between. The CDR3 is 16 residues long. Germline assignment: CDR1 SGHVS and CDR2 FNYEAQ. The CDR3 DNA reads TGTGCCAGCAGCCGGAACTTAGCGGTACTCCAAGAGACCCAGTACTTC. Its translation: CASSRNLAVLQETQYF.

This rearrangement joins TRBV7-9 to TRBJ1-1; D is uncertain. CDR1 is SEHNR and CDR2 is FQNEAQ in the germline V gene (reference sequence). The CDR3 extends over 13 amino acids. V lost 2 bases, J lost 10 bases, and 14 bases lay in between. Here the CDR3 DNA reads TGTGCCAGCAGCTTACCGGTCCGCCCGAGAGCTTTCTTT. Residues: CASSLPVRPRAFF.

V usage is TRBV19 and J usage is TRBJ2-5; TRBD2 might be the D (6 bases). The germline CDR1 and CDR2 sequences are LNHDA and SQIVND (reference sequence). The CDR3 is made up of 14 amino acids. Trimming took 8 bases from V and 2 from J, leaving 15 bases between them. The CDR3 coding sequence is TGTGCCAGTTGCCTCGCGGGGCATCAAGAGACCCAGTACTTC. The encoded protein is CASCLAGHQETQYF.